The clone carrying this TCR beta chain has a single count. Its target is not known. The length of the CDR3 is 14 residues. Trimming shortened V by 4 bases and J by 3 bases, and 10 bases separated the two germline ends. CDR1 KGHDR and CDR2 SFDVKD come from the germline V gene. With the ViraFEST assay, the study expanded antigen-specific CD4+ T cells using viral peptide pools, then sequenced them. Isolation of CD4+ T cells took place after approximately ten days of culture. The person's infection with SARS-CoV-2, confirmed by PCR, took place between March and December 2020. Cultures used roughly 2 million PBMC per well, 7.5 to 10 IU/ml IL-2 and around 9.5 ug/ml peptides. Days 3 and 7 were when half the medium was replaced with IL-2 medium. The sample comes from a study of vaccination effects on CD4 cells after COVID-19. Study details: Vaccination followed sampling of two convalescent patients by 16 days and one week respectively. Study-level points and caveats: New vaccine-induced clones dominated convalescents' post-vaccine spike-reactive clones.

The assay was immunoSEQ multiplex PCR, and TCRdb's table has in-frame clones only and misses some. In the table there are about 19,000 clones, approximately 81% of which are singletons. Sample: CD4+ T cells from PBMCs cultured with SARS-CoV-2 spike peptides, taken before COVID-19 vaccination. V is TRBV24-1 and J is TRBJ2-3; no definite D call. The sequence was obtained from a human donor who had a prior SARS-CoV-2 infection. The CDR3 coding sequence is TGTGCCACCAGTGACCCGACTGGGACAGATACGCAGTATTTT. Residues: CATSDPTGTDTQYF.